This TCR beta chain was found in a study of blood T cell repertoires in COVID-19. The assay was immunoSEQ multiplex PCR, and TCRdb's table has in-frame clones only and misses some. This sample has 160,000 or so clones, with roughly 87% found just once. This study enrolled people aged 18 to 89 from about two dozen US geographic areas. Looked up from germline, CDR1 is GTSNPN and CDR2 is SVGIG (reference sequence). The ends lost 2 bases at V and 7 bases at J; junction bases unmatched: 4. The CDR3 is 14 residues long. The sequence was obtained from a human donor with acute COVID-19. The donor label of this sample is uncertain. What was sequenced was PBMCs or T cells enriched from blood (not recorded which). The chain has TRBV30 and TRBJ1-5; 11 positions match TRBD1. The CDR3 sequence: CAWSPGQGDQPQHF. The CDR3 coding sequence is TGTGCCTGGAGTCCGGGACAGGGGGACCAGCCCCAGCATTTT.